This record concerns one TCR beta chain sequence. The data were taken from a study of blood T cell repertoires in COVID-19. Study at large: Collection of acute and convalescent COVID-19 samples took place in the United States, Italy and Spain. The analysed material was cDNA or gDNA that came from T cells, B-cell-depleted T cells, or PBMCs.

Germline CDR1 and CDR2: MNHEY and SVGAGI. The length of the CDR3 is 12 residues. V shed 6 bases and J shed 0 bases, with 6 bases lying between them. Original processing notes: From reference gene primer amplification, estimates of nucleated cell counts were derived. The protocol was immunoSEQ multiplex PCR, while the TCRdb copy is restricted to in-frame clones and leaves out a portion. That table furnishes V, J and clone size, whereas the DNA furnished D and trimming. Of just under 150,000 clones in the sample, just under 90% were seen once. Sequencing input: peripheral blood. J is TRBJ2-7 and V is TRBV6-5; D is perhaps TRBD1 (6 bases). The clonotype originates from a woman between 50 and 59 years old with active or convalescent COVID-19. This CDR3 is CASRDSSYEQYF. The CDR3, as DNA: TGTGCCAGCAGGGACAGCTCCTACGAGCAGTACTTC.